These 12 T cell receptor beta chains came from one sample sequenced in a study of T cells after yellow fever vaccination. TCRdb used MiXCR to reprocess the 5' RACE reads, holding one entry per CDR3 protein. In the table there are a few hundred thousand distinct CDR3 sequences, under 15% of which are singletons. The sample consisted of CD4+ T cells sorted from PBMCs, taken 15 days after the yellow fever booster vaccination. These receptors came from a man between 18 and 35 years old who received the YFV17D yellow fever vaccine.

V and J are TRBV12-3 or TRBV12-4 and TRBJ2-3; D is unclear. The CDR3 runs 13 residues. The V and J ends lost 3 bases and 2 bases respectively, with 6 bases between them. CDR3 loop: CASSFSHTDTQYF. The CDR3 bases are TGTGCCAGCAGTTTCTCTCACACAGATACGCAGTATTTT.

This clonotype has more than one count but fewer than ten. CDR3 loop: CASSRWVSNGEAFF. The CDR3 DNA is TGTGCCAGCAGCCGATGGGTTTCCAACGGGGAAGCTTTCTTT. The V gene is TRBV7-2, the J gene TRBJ1-1; D call uncertain. V was shortened by 5 bases and J by 8 bases, with 18 bases between the two germline ends. The CDR3 is 14 amino acids. The germline V gene encodes CDR1 SGHTA and CDR2 FQGNSA. The full variable domain, rest sourced from reference TRBV7-2 and TRBJ1-1, is GAGVSQSPSNKVTEKGKDVELRCDPISGHTALYWYRQSLGQGLEFLIYFQGNSAPDKSGLPSDRFSAERTGGSVSTLTIQRTQQEDSAVYLCASSRWVSNGEAFFGQGTRLTVV.

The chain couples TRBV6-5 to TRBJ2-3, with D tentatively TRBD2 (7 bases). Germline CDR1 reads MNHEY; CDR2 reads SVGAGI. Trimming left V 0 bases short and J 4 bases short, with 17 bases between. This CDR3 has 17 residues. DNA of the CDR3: TGTGCCAGCAGTTACTCGACTTGGGGGGGCCTCGCAGATACGCAGTATTTT. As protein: CASSYSTWGGLADTQYF.

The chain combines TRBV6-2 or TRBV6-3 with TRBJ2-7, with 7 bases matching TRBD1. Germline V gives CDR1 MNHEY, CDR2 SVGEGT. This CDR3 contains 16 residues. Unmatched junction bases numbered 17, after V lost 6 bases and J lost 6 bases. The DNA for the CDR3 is TGTGCCAGCAGACACGACAGGGATCCCCCAGGGGCCGAGCAGTACTTC. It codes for CASRHDRDPPGAEQYF.

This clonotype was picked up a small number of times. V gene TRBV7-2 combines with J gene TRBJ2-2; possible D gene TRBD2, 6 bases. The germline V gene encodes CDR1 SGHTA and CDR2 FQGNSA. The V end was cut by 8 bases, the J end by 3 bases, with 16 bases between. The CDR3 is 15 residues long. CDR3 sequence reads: CASSGDASYTGELFF. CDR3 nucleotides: TGTGCCAGCTCGGGGGACGCCTCCTACACCGGGGAGCTGTTTTTT. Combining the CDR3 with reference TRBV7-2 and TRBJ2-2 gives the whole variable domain GAGVSQSPSNKVTEKGKDVELRCDPISGHTALYWYRQSLGQGLEFLIYFQGNSAPDKSGLPSDRFSAERTGGSVSTLTIQRTQQEDSAVYLCASSGDASYTGELFFGEGSRLTVL.

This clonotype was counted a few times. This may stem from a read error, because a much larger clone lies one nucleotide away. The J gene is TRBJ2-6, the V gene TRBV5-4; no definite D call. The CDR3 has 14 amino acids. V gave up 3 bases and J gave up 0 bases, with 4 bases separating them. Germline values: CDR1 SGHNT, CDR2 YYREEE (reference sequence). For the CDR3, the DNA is TGTGCCAGCAGCTGGAGCTCTGGGGCCAACGTCCTGACTTTC. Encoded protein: CASSWSSGANVLTF.

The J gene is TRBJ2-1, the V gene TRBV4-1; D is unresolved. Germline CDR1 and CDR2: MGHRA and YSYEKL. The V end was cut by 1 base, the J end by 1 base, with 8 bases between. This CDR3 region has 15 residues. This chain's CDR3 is CASSQVRVSYNEQFF. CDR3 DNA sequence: TGCGCCAGCAGCCAAGTCCGCGTGTCCTACAATGAGCAGTTCTTC.

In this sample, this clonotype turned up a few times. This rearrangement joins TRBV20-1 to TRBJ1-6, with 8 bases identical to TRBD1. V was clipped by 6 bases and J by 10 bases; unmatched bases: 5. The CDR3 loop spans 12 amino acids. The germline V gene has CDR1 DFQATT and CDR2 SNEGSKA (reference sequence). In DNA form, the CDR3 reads TGCAGTGCAACCCGACAGGGGTCACCCCTCCACTTT. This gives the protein CSATRQGSPLHF.

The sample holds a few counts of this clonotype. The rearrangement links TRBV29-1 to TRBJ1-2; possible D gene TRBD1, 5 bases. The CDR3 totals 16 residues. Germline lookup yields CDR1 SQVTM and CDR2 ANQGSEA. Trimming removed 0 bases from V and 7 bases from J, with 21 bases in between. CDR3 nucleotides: TGCAGCGTTGAAGAGGAAACGCTTGGGGGGACGGGTGGCTACACCTTC. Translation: CSVEEETLGGTGGYTF. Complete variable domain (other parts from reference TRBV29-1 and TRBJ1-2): SAVISQKPSRDICQRGTSLTIQCQVDSQVTMMFWYRQQPGQSLTLIATANQGSEATYESGFVIDKFPISRPNLTFSTLTVSNMSPEDSSIYLCSVEEETLGGTGGYTFGSGTRLTVV.

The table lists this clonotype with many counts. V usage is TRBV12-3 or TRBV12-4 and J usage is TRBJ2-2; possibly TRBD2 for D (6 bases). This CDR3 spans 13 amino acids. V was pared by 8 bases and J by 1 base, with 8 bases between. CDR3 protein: CASGRMNTGELFF. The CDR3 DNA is TGTGCCAGCGGGAGGATGAACACCGGGGAGCTGTTTTTT.

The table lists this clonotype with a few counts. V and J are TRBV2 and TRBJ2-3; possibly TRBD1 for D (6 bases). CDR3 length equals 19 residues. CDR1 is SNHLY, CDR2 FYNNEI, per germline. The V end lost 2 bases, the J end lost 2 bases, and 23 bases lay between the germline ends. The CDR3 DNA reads TGTGCCAGCAGTGAAACACCAGGGGCCAGGCGGTTATCCACAGATACGCAGTATTTT. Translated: CASSETPGARRLSTDTQYF. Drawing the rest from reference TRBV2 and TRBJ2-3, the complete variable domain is EPEVTQTPSHQVTQMGQEVILRCVPISNHLYFYWYRQILGQKVEFLVSFYNNEISEKSEIFDDQFSVERPDGSNFTLKIRSTKLEDSAMYFCASSETPGARRLSTDTQYFGPGTRLTVL.

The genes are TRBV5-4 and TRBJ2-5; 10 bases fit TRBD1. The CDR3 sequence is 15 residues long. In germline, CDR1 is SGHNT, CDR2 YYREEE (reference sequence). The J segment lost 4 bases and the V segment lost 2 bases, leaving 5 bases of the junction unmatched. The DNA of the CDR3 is TGTGCCAGCAGCTTCGGGACAGGGGATGCAGAGACCCAGTACTTC. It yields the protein CASSFGTGDAETQYF.